Reported below is one T cell receptor (beta chain). The target of this receptor is not known. The record has no base qualities; no much larger clone is one base away. These data originate in a study of blood T cell repertoires in COVID-19 (TCRdb year 2020). Background on the whole study: Collaborator samples came from the United States, Italy and Spain and covered acute and convalescent phases of COVID-19. The repertoires were made available in a free public database intended to serve as a resource for research on the immune response to SARS-CoV-2. The material from the prospective study consisted of cDNA or gDNA derived from T cells, B-cell-depleted T cells, or PBMCs. Nearly every sample came with metadata listing a de-identified subject ID, COVID-19 status, age in years and sex. Where HLA class I and class II types were available, the types were taken from metadata supplied by the sample provider, not from assay-based typing. Deeply sampled blood TCRbeta repertoires from subjects exposed to, actively infected with, or recovered from COVID-19 were included in the dataset. Samples were obtained from the ongoing ImmuneRACE study (first 160 participants) and from 950 to 1,500 subjects provided by 6 global collaborators. Study-level results and caveats: How much clinical and demographic metadata was included differed by source and by participant, and the metadata was provided uncurated.

Collaborating institutions collected whole blood in K2EDTA tubes following their own protocols. For TCRbeta analysis, collaborator samples were shipped as frozen whole blood, as isolated PBMCs, or as DNA extracted from either sample type. The immunoSEQ Assay, a bias-controlled multiplex PCR, was used to amplify TCRbeta CDR3 regions from genomic DNA. The source study handled its data this way. The number of nucleated cells in each sample was estimated by amplification of reference gene primers within the assay. To quantify the absolute abundance of each unique TCRbeta CDR3 rearrangement, sequence reads were collapsed and filtered. For each sample, productive Simpson clonality was calculated as the square root of Simpson's diversity index over productive rearrangements. Drawn from immuneACCESS, this table holds only the in-frame rearrangements with V and J called that TCRdb kept. Clones are partly lost; checked studies trace under half to an unresolved V gene and leave the rest unexplained. Clonal size and the V and J genes are those of that table, whereas D and trimming came from the DNA. In all, the sample holds approximately 180,000 clones, and around 79% of those were seen once. The biggest ten clones account for about 28% of the sample.

The CDR3 has 16 amino acids, counting the end cysteine and phenylalanine. Of the read, only the CDR3 DNA is kept; its 48 bases are in frame from base 1. V loses 2 bases at its end and J loses 0 bases; junction bases beyond the gene matches: 5. In the germline V gene, CDR1 corresponds to SGHRS and CDR2 to YFSETQ. This chain is built from TRBV5-1 and TRBJ2-1; 7 nucleotides in the junction match TRBD1. The receptor comes from a woman in her seventies with acute or convalescent COVID-19. The source material was peripheral blood. The DNA reads TGCGCCAGCAGCTTAGGGGGCCCGAGCTCCTACAATGAGCAGTTCTTC. It specifies CASSLGGPSSYNEQFF.